This T cell receptor beta chain was sequenced in a study of PD-L1 blockade in urothelial cancer. Study-level information: Blood was subjected to analysis at 3 weeks (second dose) and 6 weeks following treatment start.

The CDR3 extends over 13 amino acids. Trimming took off 2 bases at V and 7 bases at J, with 12 bases between the two ends. Germline loops: CDR1 KGHSH, CDR2 LQKENI. TCRdb's table, derived via immunoSEQ multiplex PCR, lists solely in-frame clones and lacks some. The sample holds under 40,000 clones, 80% to 95% seen once. This TCR derives from a man between 65 and 80 years old with urothelial cancer. Here the sequenced sample was PBMCs, taken around atezolizumab (anti-PD-L1) treatment. The chain is built from TRBV18 and TRBJ2-7; possible D gene TRBD2, 5 bases. The DNA for the CDR3 is TGTGCCAGCTCACCAGGCGACCGGGGAGAGCAGTACTTC. Protein: CASSPGDRGEQYF. Combining the CDR3 with reference TRBV18 and TRBJ2-7 gives the whole variable domain NAGVMQNPRHLVRRRGQEARLRCSPMKGHSHVYWYRQLPEEGLKFMVYLQKENIIDESGMPKERFSAEFPKEGPSILRIQQVVRGDSAAYFCASSPGDRGEQYFGPGTRLTVT.